The 15 T cell receptor beta chains below come from one sample, sequenced in a study of T-cell reconstitution after alpha-beta-depleted transplantation in children. Using unique molecular identifiers, the investigators prepared the TCRbeta library. TCRdb reprocessed the PCR reads via MiXCR and lists one record per CDR3 protein. The table lists about 500,000 distinct CDR3 sequences, about 30% of them singletons, with around 2.4% in the top ten. Material: PBMCs from the stem cell graft donor, obtained from the stem cell graft. These TCRs come from a human donor who donated a stem cell graft to a child with aplastic anemia.

This clonotype has only a few counts. V usage is TRBV30 and J usage is TRBJ1-5, with TRBD1 identical over 8 bases. J lost 2 bases, V lost 2 bases, and 5 bases had no gene match. The CDR3 consists of 15 residues. The germline V gene has CDR1 GTSNPN and CDR2 SVGIG (reference sequence). This CDR3 is CAWSFPGQGNQPQHF. Written as DNA, the CDR3 is TGTGCCTGGAGTTTCCCGGGACAGGGCAATCAGCCCCAGCATTTT.

The J gene is TRBJ2-1, the V gene TRBV20-1, with a weak D call TRBD1 (6 bases). The length of the CDR3 is 13 residues. Germline V CDR1 and CDR2: DFQATT, SNEGSKA (reference sequence). With 5 bases removed from V and 8 bases from J, the gap between germline ends came to 16 bases. The CDR3 region is CSAYKTGSDEQFF. The CDR3 coding sequence is TGCAGTGCTTACAAAACAGGGTCGGATGAGCAGTTCTTC.

This clonotype has at least ten counts. The chain combines TRBV18 with TRBJ2-7; D is unresolved. Trimming pared 3 bases from V and 6 bases from J, leaving 15 bases between. CDR1 and CDR2 (germline): KGHSH, LQKENI. This CDR3 has 14 amino acids. CDR3 DNA: TGTGCCAGCTCACCTTACGGCGGCGACGGCGAGCAGTACTTC. Its translation: CASSPYGGDGEQYF.

This clonotype was observed a few times. The CDR3 bases are TGTGCCAGCAGCCCGGGACTAGCGGGAGGGCCGGGCTCCTACAATGAGCAGTTCTTC. This sequence encodes CASSPGLAGGPGSYNEQFF. This chain links TRBV11-1 with TRBJ2-1, with 16 positions matching TRBD2. CDR1 SGHAT and CDR2 FQDESV come from the germline V gene (reference sequence). The junction had 7 bases not matched to a gene; V was cut back by 5 bases and J by 0 bases. This CDR3 contains 19 residues. Full variable domain (remainder filled in from reference TRBV11-1 and TRBJ2-1): EAEVAQSPRYKITEKSQAVAFWCDPISGHATLYWYRQILGQGPELLVQFQDESVVDDSQLPKDRFSAERLKGVDSTLKIQPAELGDSAMYLCASSPGLAGGPGSYNEQFFGPGTRLTVL.

As regards this clonotype: This may be a read error: a much more frequent sequence differs by one nucleotide. The V gene is TRBV28, the J gene TRBJ1-2, with TRBD1 matching over 7 bases. Germline V CDR1 and CDR2: MDHEN, SYDVKM. Trimming took 3 bases from V and 4 from J; bases not matched to a gene: 2. This CDR3 comprises 13 residues. The CDR3 nucleotides are TGTGCCAGCAGTTTTGGGACAGTCTATGGCTACACCTTC. Protein product: CASSFGTVYGYTF.

This clonotype has a handful of counts. The genes are TRBV20-1 and TRBJ2-7, with a tentative D call TRBD1 (5 bases). The CDR3 spans 15 residues. Trimming stripped 1 base from V and 3 bases from J, with 16 bases between. Germline CDR1 DFQATT, CDR2 SNEGSKA (reference sequence). The CDR3 DNA is TGCAGTGCTAGAGTTGAAAGGACATCTTACTACGAGCAGTACTTC. Translating it yields CSARVERTSYYEQYF.

The chain has TRBV28 and TRBJ2-7; D possibly corresponds to TRBD1 (5 bases). This CDR3 spans 13 amino acids. Germline loops: CDR1 MDHEN, CDR2 SYDVKM. V was clipped by 5 bases and J by 3 bases, with 11 bases between them. The CDR3, as DNA: TGTGCCAGCAGTAAACAGGTTCGCTACGAGCAGTACGTC. Residues: CASSKQVRYEQYV.

This clonotype turned up a few times. The V call is TRBV27, the J call TRBJ2-2, with 7 bases matching TRBD1. J gave up 7 bases and V 2 bases, and 13 bases lay outside the gene matches. This CDR3 contains 17 residues. CDR1 and CDR2 (germline): MNHEY, SMNVEV (reference sequence). The CDR3 DNA sequence: TGTGCCAGCAGTTTAACCCTAACCAGGGGGACCGGCGGGGAGCTGTTTTTT. Residues: CASSLTLTRGTGGELFF.

The rearrangement links TRBV12-3 or TRBV12-4 to TRBJ2-1; D gene unclear. The CDR3 length is 16 residues. Trimming took off 2 bases at V and 1 base at J, with 12 bases between the two ends. CDR3 coding DNA: TGTGCCAGCAGTTTATATATCAGTAGGTCCTACAATGAGCAGTTCTTC. Amino acids: CASSLYISRSYNEQFF.

This sequence joins TRBV3-1 and TRBJ2-4; D perhaps matches TRBD2 (6 bases). There are 13 residues in the CDR3. Trimming left V 4 bases short and J 8 bases short, with 12 bases between. The germline V gene encodes CDR1 LGHDT and CDR2 YNNKEL (reference sequence). The CDR3 spells CASSRGWGDIQYF. CDR3 DNA sequence: TGTGCCAGCAGCCGGGGATGGGGGGACATTCAGTACTTC.

This clonotype was detected only a few times. The chain employs TRBV28 and TRBJ2-5; tentative D call: TRBD1 (6 bases). Trimming stripped 10 bases from V and 5 bases from J, with 20 bases between. The CDR3 loop spans 14 amino acids. Germline loops: CDR1 MDHEN, CDR2 SYDVKM. This chain's CDR3 is CATGPLSQGETQYF. Here the CDR3 DNA reads TGTGCCACGGGTCCTCTGTCTCAGGGGGAGACCCAGTACTTC.

The V and J genes are TRBV12-3 or TRBV12-4 and TRBJ1-5; 7 nucleotides align to TRBD1. Unmatched junction bases numbered 4, after V lost 5 bases and J lost 3 bases. The CDR3 is 14 residues long. The CDR3: CASSRQGPNQPQHF. CDR3 DNA: TGTGCCAGCAGTAGACAGGGTCCCAATCAGCCCCAGCATTTT.

The genes are TRBV29-1 and TRBJ2-1; TRBD2 aligns across 8 bases. The CDR3 length is 16 residues. V lost 4 bases, J lost 13 bases, and 21 bases stayed unmatched. Looked up from germline, CDR1 is SQVTM and CDR2 is ANQGSEA. CDR3 residues: CSVAPAGVSVGGYQFF. In nucleotides, the CDR3 is TGCAGCGTTGCGCCAGCGGGAGTATCTGTTGGGGGATACCAGTTCTTC.

In its sample, this clonotype was seen a few times. The chain couples TRBV29-1 to TRBJ1-5; D not resolved. Trimming stripped 3 bases from V and 0 bases from J, with 9 bases between. CDR3 length equals 14 residues. Germline V gives CDR1 SQVTM, CDR2 ANQGSEA. CDR3 in DNA: TGCAGCGTTGAGACCACGGATAGCAATCAGCCCCAGCATTTT. Residues: CSVETTDSNQPQHF.

The J gene is TRBJ2-7, the V gene TRBV11-2; weak D call: TRBD2 (5 bases). The germline V gene encodes CDR1 SGHAT and CDR2 FQNNGV. V dropped 1 base and J dropped 6 bases, with 10 bases sitting between them. The CDR3 totals 13 residues. The CDR3 coding sequence is TGTGCCAGCAGCTTAGTCCCGGGGTTCGAGCAGTACGTC. Its protein product is CASSLVPGFEQYV.